Below, 23 T cell receptor beta chains from the same sample are listed, as sequenced in a study of cytomegalovirus exposure and HLA in healthy donors. The PCR had 60 Vbeta and 13 Jbeta primers. The assay was immunoSEQ multiplex PCR, and TCRdb's table has in-frame clones only and misses some. The top ten hold 1.4% to 1.5% of the sample, which has 150,000 to 200,000 clones, about 64% seen once. The source material was PBMCs. Receptors were obtained from a man between 45 and 60 years old in good health and CMV-seronegative.

This chain uses TRBV6-6 with TRBJ1-1, with 9 bases that match TRBD1. From germline, CDR1 is MNHNY and CDR2 SVGAGI (reference sequence). V shed 5 bases and J 1 base; nucleotides not matched to a gene: 5. This CDR3 is 15 amino acids long. The CDR3 sequence is CASSNTGGGNTEAFF. As DNA, the CDR3 is TGTGCCAGCAGTAATACAGGGGGCGGGAACACTGAAGCTTTCTTT.

The chain joins TRBV5-1 to TRBJ1-2; TRBD1 is a possible D gene (6 bases). Germline CDR1 is SGHRS and CDR2 is YFSETQ. V shed 0 bases and J shed 3 bases, with 12 bases lying between them. The CDR3 sequence is 15 residues long. The CDR3 nucleotides read TGCGCCAGCAGCTTGGCGGGGGGCGTAGACTATGGCTACACCTTC. It codes for CASSLAGGVDYGYTF.

This chain uses TRBV7-2 with TRBJ1-1, with a weak D call TRBD1 (5 bases). Per the germline V gene, CDR1 is SGHTA and CDR2 is FQGNSA. This CDR3 has 13 amino acids. V shed 6 bases and J shed 5 bases, with 13 bases lying between them. Here the CDR3 DNA reads TGTGCCAGCAGTTACGCGGGGCCGACTGAAGCTTTCTTT. It codes for CASSYAGPTEAFF.

This clone was recorded once. This chain uses TRBV6-1 with TRBJ1-5; 10 bases are a match to TRBD1. From germline, CDR1 is MNHNS and CDR2 SASEGT. The CDR3 is 14 amino acids. The junction had 6 bases not matched to a gene; V was cut back by 6 bases and J by 7 bases. The CDR3 DNA is TGTGCCAGCAGGGGACAGGGGACAAGCCAGCCCCAGCATTTT. Its translation: CASRGQGTSQPQHF.

This clone has a handful of counts. This chain's CDR3 is CASSLDRGNEKLFF. The CDR3 coding sequence is TGTGCCAGCAGCCTGGACAGGGGAAATGAAAAACTGTTTTTT. This chain connects TRBV9 to TRBJ1-4; the match to TRBD1 covers 9 bases. The germline CDR1 and CDR2 sequences are SGDLS and YYNGEE. The CDR3 consists of 14 residues. V lost 4 bases and J lost 5; bases outside the gene matches: 3.

This clone was counted between two and nine times. The chain uses TRBV2 and TRBJ2-2; possible D gene TRBD2, 6 bases. Deletions cut 4 bases from V and 8 bases from J, with 11 bases between. CDR1 is SNHLY and CDR2 is FYNNEI in the germline V gene. The CDR3 contains 13 residues. The CDR3: CASSGEDTGELFF. The CDR3 nucleotides are TGTGCCAGCAGTGGGGAGGATACGGGGGAGCTGTTTTTT.

J is TRBJ1-5 and V is TRBV7-2, with 7 bases that match TRBD1. This CDR3 region has 14 residues. Germline lookup yields CDR1 SGHTA and CDR2 FQGNSA. Losses at the gene ends were 3 bases for V and 3 bases for J; bases not matched to a gene: 2. The CDR3 coding sequence is TGTGCCAGCAGCTTGGACAGGTACAATCAGCCCCAGCATTTT. This codes for CASSLDRYNQPQHF.

This clone was seen a handful of times. V gene TRBV19 combines with J gene TRBJ1-2; D is perhaps TRBD1 (5 bases). This CDR3 is 13 amino acids long. Germline loops: CDR1 LNHDA, CDR2 SQIVND (reference sequence). V lost 8 bases and J lost 1, with 11 bases in between. As DNA, the CDR3 is TGTGCCAGTCGAATGACAGATAACTATGGCTACACCTTC. Amino acid sequence: CASRMTDNYGYTF.

This clone occurred a few times. V gene TRBV25-1 combines with J gene TRBJ1-3; 9 bases map to TRBD1. CDR1 MGHDK and CDR2 SYGVNS come from the germline V gene. The CDR3 runs to 17 residues. J gave up 0 bases and V 5 bases, and 8 bases lay outside the gene matches. CDR3 residues: CASSIYRGPHSGNTIYF. CDR3 nucleotide sequence: TGTGCCAGCAGTATATACAGGGGGCCTCACTCTGGAAACACCATATATTTT.

The gene calls are TRBV7-8 and TRBJ2-5; D is perhaps TRBD1 (6 bases). V gave up 1 base and J gave up 2 bases, with 11 bases separating them. Germline V lookup: CDR1 SGHVS, CDR2 FQNEAQ. This CDR3 has 15 residues. The CDR3 coding sequence is TGTGCCAGCAGCTTAGGCTTTGGACAGCAAGAGACCCAGTACTTC. Amino acid sequence: CASSLGFGQQETQYF.

The sample holds many counts of this clone. The CDR3 region has the DNA TGTGCCAGCAGCTTACCCGATGGACAGCAACGGGCTTTCTTT. Translated, it gives CASSLPDGQQRAFF. This rearrangement joins TRBV7-9 to TRBJ1-1; the D gene is possibly TRBD1 (6 bases). V lost 2 bases, J lost 11 bases, and 18 bases lay in between. CDR3 size: 14 residues. The germline gives CDR1 SEHNR, CDR2 FQNEAQ (reference sequence).

The chain carries TRBV27 and TRBJ1-5; 8 bases map to TRBD1. The V gene end was trimmed by 6 bases and the J gene end by 3 bases; junction bases not matched to a gene: 4. Germline assignment: CDR1 MNHEY and CDR2 SMNVEV (reference sequence). CDR3 length equals 14 residues. The DNA for the CDR3 is TGTGCCAGCAGGGCGACAGGGGCCAATCAGCCCCAGCATTTT. Its protein product is CASRATGANQPQHF.

This chain uses TRBV6-1 with TRBJ2-5; TRBD1 is a possible D gene (6 bases). The CDR3 sequence is 14 residues long. The V end was cut by 2 bases, the J end by 5 bases, with 12 bases between. In germline, CDR1 is MNHNS, CDR2 SASEGT. CDR3 protein: CASSEPGVRETQYF. As DNA, the CDR3 is TGTGCCAGCAGTGAACCAGGGGTGAGGGAGACCCAGTACTTC.

The CDR3 spells CASSRTGGANYGYTF. CDR3 in DNA: TGTGCCAGCAGCAGGACAGGGGGAGCTAACTATGGCTACACCTTC. The V call is TRBV21-1, the J call TRBJ1-2; the D segment call TRBD1 is taken from the table without a DNA check. TRBV21-1 is a known pseudogene. The CDR3 totals 15 residues.

The chain has TRBV5-1 and TRBJ1-2; 7 nucleotides align to TRBD1. CDR1 is SGHRS and CDR2 is YFSETQ in the germline V gene. The CDR3 consists of 13 residues. Trimming at V came to 4 bases and at J to 2 bases, leaving 2 bases not matched to a gene. The CDR3, as DNA: TGCGCCAGCAGCGTGGACAGGAACTATGGCTACACCTTC. Protein product: CASSVDRNYGYTF.

The chain employs TRBV2 and TRBJ2-7; D is ambiguous. The length of the CDR3 is 12 residues. Germline V gene lookup returns CDR1 SNHLY and CDR2 FYNNEI. The V gene lost 2 bases and the J gene lost 4 bases, with 6 bases spanning the gap. CDR3 protein: CASSEQVYEQYF. The DNA of the CDR3 is TGTGCCAGCAGTGAACAGGTTTACGAGCAGTACTTC. The full variable domain, completed using reference TRBV2 and TRBJ2-7, is EPEVTQTPSHQVTQMGQEVILRCVPISNHLYFYWYRQILGQKVEFLVSFYNNEISEKSEIFDDQFSVERPDGSNFTLKIRSTKLEDSAMYFCASSEQVYEQYFGPGTRLTVT.

The V gene is TRBV15, the J gene TRBJ1-1; 8 nucleotides align to TRBD1. The CDR3 sequence is 15 residues long. CDR1 and CDR2 (germline): LNHNV, YYDKDF (reference sequence). Germline trimming cut 5 bases from V and 1 base from J; bases unmatched to any gene: 6. CDR3 DNA sequence: TGTGCCACCAGCGGGCTTGACAGGGGGAACACTGAAGCTTTCTTT. Translating gives CATSGLDRGNTEAFF.

The rearrangement uses TRBV2 and TRBJ2-7; 7 nucleotides align to TRBD2. From germline, CDR1 is SNHLY and CDR2 FYNNEI. The CDR3 length is 13 residues. Trimming removed 6 bases from V and 7 bases from J; junction bases left unmatched: 9. The CDR3 reads CASRAGLPQEQYF. Here the CDR3 DNA reads TGTGCCAGCAGGGCGGGACTACCCCAGGAGCAGTACTTC.

This clone was picked up a small number of times. This chain joins TRBV5-1 and TRBJ2-7; maybe TRBD2 (6 bases). V lost 4 bases to trimming and J lost 2 bases, with 13 bases between them. Germline V lookup: CDR1 SGHRS, CDR2 YFSETQ. There are 14 residues in the CDR3. CDR3 DNA sequence: TGCGCCAGCAGCCCAACCGGGAGCACCTACGAGCAGTACTTC. Translating gives CASSPTGSTYEQYF.

This clone was observed a handful of times. The chain is built from TRBV5-1 and TRBJ2-7; 7 bases are shared with TRBD2. Per the germline V gene, CDR1 is SGHRS and CDR2 is YFSETQ. The CDR3 is made up of 15 amino acids. With 0 bases clipped from V and 2 bases from J, the junction kept 5 bases outside the gene matches. CDR3 DNA sequence: TGCGCCAGCAGCTTGGCCCCTAGCGGAGCCTACGAGCAGTACTTC. Protein product: CASSLAPSGAYEQYF.

The CDR3 sequence is CASSRSQKPQHF. The CDR3, as DNA: TGTGCCAGTAGTCGTAGCCAAAAGCCCCAGCATTTT. V usage is TRBV19 and J usage is TRBJ1-5; D ambiguous. Trimming removed 5 bases from V and 8 bases from J, with 10 bases in between. The CDR3 sequence is 12 residues long. CDR1 is LNHDA and CDR2 is SQIVND in the germline V gene (reference sequence). Together with reference TRBV19 and TRBJ1-5, the CDR3 gives the full variable domain: DGGITQSPKYLFRKEGQNVTLSCEQNLNHDAMYWYRQDPGQGLRLIYYSQIVNDFQKGDIAEGYSVSREKKESFPLTVTSAQKNPTAFYLCASSRSQKPQHFGDGTRLSIL.

The rearrangement uses TRBV7-2 and TRBJ2-2, with 7 bases identical to TRBD2. Per germline, CDR1 SGHTA and CDR2 FQGNSA. The CDR3 is 15 residues long. After removal of 10 bases from V and 4 bases from J, the junction contained 12 bases not matched to a gene. The CDR3 is CATGRGGGSTGELFF. CDR3 bases: TGTGCCACCGGCCGTGGGGGGGGAAGCACCGGGGAGCTGTTTTTT.

The chain joins TRBV5-1 to TRBJ1-6, with 8 bases identical to TRBD1. Germline CDR1 is SGHRS and CDR2 is YFSETQ. J gave up 3 bases and V 2 bases, and 1 base lay outside the gene matches. This CDR3 contains 15 residues. The CDR3 nucleotides are TGCGCCAGCAGCTTACAGGGGGTCTATAATTCACCCCTCCACTTT. This gives the protein CASSLQGVYNSPLHF.